This T cell receptor beta chain was profiled in a study of blood T cell repertoires in COVID-19. On the study more broadly: T cells, B-cell-depleted T cells, or PBMCs provided the cDNA or gDNA that served as material.

The data were produced by immunoSEQ multiplex PCR, yet TCRdb's version contains in-frame clones alone and is incomplete. The sample yields 250,000 or so clones, 86% seen once. Germline CDR1 and CDR2: SNHLY and FYNNEI. This CDR3 is 13 amino acids long. Trimming removed 6 bases at V and 1 base at J, with 9 bases between. The sequence derives from a man aged 25 to 45 with active or convalescent COVID-19. The sequencing sample was made of peripheral blood. The chain uses TRBV2 and TRBJ2-5; a weak D match, TRBD2 (6 bases). The CDR3 is CASRKTSQETQYF. CDR3 DNA sequence: TGTGCCAGCAGAAAGACTAGCCAAGAGACCCAGTACTTC.